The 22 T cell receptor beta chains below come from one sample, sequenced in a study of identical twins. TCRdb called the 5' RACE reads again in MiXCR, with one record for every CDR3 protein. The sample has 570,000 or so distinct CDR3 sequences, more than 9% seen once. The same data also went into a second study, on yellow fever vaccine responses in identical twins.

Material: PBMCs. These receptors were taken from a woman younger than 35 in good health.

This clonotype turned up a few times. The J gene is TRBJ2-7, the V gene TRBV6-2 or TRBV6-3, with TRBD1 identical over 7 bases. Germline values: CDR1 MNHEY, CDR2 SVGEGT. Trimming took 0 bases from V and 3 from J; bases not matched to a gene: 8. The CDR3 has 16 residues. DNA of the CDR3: TGTGCCAGCAGTTACTCGACCAGGGGGAAAAGCTACGAGCAGTACTTC. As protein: CASSYSTRGKSYEQYF.

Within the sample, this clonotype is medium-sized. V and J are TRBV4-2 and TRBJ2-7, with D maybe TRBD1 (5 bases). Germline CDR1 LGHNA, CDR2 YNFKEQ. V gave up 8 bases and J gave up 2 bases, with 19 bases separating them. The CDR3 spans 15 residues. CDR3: CASAQQMTATYEQYF. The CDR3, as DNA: TGTGCCAGCGCACAACAGATGACAGCTACCTACGAGCAGTACTTC.

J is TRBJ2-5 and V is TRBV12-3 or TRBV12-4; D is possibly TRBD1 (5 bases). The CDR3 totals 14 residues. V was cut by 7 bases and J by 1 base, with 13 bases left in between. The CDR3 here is CASTPAGPQETQYF. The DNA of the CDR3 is TGTGCCAGCACCCCGGCAGGGCCCCAAGAGACCCAGTACTTC.

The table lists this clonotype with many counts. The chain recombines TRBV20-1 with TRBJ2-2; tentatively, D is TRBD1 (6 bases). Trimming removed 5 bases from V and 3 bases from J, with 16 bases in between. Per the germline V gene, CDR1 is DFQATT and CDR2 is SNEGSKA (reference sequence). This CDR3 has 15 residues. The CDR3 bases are TGCAGTGCTGCCCCCGGGACAAGATACACCGGGGAGCTGTTTTTT. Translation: CSAAPGTRYTGELFF.

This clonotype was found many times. CDR3 residues: CASSFWGTYNEQFF. CDR3 nucleotides: TGTGCCAGCAGTTTTTGGGGAACCTACAATGAGCAGTTCTTC. The chain recombines TRBV12-3 or TRBV12-4 with TRBJ2-1; no reliable D call. The CDR3 runs 14 residues. V lost 3 bases and J lost 2, with 8 bases in between.

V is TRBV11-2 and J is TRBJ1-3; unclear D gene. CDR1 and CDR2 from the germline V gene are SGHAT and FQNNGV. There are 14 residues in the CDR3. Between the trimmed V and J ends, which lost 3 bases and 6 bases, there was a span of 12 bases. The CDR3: CASSLGRTLNTIYF. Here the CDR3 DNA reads TGTGCCAGCAGCTTGGGCAGGACTTTAAACACCATATATTTT.

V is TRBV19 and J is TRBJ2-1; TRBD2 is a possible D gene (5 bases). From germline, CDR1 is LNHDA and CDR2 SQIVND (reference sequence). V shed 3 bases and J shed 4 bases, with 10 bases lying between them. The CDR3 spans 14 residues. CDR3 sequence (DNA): TGTGCCAGTAGTATCGGAGGCAGTTACAATGAGCAGTTCTTC. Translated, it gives CASSIGGSYNEQFF.

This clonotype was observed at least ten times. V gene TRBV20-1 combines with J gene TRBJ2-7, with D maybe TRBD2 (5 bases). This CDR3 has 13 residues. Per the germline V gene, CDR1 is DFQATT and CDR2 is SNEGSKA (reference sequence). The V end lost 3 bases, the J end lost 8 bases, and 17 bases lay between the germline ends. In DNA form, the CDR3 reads TGCAGTGCTAGGGTCCCGTCTGAGGGTAAGCAGTACTTC. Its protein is CSARVPSEGKQYF.

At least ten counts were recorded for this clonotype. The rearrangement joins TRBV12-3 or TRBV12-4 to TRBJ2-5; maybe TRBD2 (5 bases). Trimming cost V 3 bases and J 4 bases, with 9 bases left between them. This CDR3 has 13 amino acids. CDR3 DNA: TGTGCCAGCAGTTTTCGGAGGATAGAGACCCAGTACTTC. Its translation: CASSFRRIETQYF.

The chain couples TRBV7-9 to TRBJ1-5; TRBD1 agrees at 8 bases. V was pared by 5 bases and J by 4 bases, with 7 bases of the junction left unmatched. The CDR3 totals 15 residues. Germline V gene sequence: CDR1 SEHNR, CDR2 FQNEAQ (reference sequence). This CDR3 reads CASSRLGQENQPQHF. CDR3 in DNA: TGTGCCAGCAGCCGACTGGGACAGGAAAATCAGCCCCAGCATTTT. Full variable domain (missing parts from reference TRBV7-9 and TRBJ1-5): DTGVSQNPRHKITKRGQNVTFRCDPISEHNRLYWYRQTLGQGPEFLTYFQNEAQLEKSRLLSDRFSAERPKGSFSTLEIQRTEQGDSAMYLCASSRLGQENQPQHFGDGTRLSIL.

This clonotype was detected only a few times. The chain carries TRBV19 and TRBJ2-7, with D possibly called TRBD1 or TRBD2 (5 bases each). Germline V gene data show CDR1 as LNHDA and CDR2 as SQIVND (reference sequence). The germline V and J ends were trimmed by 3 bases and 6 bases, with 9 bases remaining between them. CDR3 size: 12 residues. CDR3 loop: CASSIGAGEQYF. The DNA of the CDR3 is TGTGCCAGTAGTATCGGGGCTGGCGAGCAGTACTTC.

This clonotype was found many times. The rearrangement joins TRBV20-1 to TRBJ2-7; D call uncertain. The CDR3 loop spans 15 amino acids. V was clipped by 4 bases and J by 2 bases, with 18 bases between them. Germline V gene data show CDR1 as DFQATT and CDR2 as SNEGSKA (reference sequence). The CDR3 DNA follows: TGCAGTGCTAATTCGGGTGATACAGTGACCTACGAGCAGTACTTC. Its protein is CSANSGDTVTYEQYF.

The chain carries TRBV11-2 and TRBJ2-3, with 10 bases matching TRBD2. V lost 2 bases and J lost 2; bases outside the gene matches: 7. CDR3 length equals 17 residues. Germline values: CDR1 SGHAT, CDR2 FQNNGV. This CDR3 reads CASSLRLAGANTDTQYF. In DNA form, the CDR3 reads TGTGCCAGCAGCTTACGGCTAGCGGGGGCCAACACAGATACGCAGTATTTT.

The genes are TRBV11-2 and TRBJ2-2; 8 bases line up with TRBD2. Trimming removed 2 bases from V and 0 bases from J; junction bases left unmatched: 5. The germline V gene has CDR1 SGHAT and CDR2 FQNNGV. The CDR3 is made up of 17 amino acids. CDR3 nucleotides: TGTGCCAGCAGCTTAACATGGCGGGGGGCGAACACCGGGGAGCTGTTTTTT. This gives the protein CASSLTWRGANTGELFF.

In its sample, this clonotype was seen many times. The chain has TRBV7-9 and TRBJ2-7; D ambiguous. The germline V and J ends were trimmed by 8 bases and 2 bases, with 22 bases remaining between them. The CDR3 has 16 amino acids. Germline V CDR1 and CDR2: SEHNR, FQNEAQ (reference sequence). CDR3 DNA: TGTGCCAGCGAGGATCGGGCACAGCGATCTACCTACGAGCAGTACTTC. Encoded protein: CASEDRAQRSTYEQYF.

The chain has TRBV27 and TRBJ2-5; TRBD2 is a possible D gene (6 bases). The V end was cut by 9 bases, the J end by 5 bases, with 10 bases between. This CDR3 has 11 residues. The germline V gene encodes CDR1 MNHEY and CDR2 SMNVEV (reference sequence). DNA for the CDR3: TGTGCCAGACTCGGGAGTGAGACCCAGTACTTC. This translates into CARLGSETQYF.

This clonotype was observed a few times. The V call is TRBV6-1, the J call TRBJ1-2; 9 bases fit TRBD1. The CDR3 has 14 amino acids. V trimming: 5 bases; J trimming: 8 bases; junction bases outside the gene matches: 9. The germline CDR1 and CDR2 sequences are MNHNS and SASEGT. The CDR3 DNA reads TGTGCCAGCAGTCGGACAGGGGCATCGGGAGGCTACACCTTC. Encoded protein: CASSRTGASGGYTF.

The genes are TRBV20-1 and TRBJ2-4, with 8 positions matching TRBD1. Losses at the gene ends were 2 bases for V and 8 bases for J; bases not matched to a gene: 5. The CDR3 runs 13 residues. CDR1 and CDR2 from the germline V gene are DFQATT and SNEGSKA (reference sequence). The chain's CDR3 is CSARPGGTDIQYF. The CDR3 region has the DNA TGCAGTGCTAGACCAGGGGGCACGGACATTCAGTACTTC.

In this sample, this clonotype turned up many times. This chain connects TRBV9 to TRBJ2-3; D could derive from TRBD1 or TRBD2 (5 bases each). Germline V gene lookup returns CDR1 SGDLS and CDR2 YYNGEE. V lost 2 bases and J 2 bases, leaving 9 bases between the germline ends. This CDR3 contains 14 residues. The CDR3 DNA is TGTGCCAGCAGCGTCGAGGGGTACACAGATACGCAGTATTTT. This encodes CASSVEGYTDTQYF.

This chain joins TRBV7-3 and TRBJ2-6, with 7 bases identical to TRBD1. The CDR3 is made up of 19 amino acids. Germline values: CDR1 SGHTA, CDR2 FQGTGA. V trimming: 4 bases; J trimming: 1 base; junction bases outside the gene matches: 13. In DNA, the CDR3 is TGTGCCAGCAGCTCGCAACAGGGGTCCCGAGGTTCTGGGGCCAACGTCCTGACTTTC. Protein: CASSSQQGSRGSGANVLTF.

Written as DNA, the CDR3 is TGCAGCTCCACGGAAGCTCAATACACTGAAGCTTTCTTT. The encoded protein is CSSTEAQYTEAFF. The rearrangement links TRBV29-1 to TRBJ1-1, with D uncertain. Germline assignment: CDR1 SQVTM and CDR2 ANQGSEA. The CDR3 runs 13 residues. V lost 8 bases and J 3 bases, leaving 16 bases between the germline ends.

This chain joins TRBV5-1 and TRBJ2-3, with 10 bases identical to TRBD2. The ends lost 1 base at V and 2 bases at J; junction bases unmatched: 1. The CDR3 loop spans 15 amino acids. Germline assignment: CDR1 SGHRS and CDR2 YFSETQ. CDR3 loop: CASSLTSGTTDTQYF. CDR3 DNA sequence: TGCGCCAGCAGCTTGACTAGCGGGACCACAGATACGCAGTATTTT.